This TCR beta chain was sequenced for a study of somatic mutations in cytotoxic T cells in rheumatoid arthritis. The CDR3 loop spans 13 amino acids. The V end lost 3 bases, the J end lost 4 bases, and 9 bases lay between the germline ends. From germline, CDR1 is SEHNR and CDR2 FQNEAQ (reference sequence). Method: immunoSEQ multiplex PCR; TCRdb's copy keeps in-frame clones and lacks some. The sample includes approximately 18,000 clones, around 80% of them seen just once. The chain joins TRBV7-9 to TRBJ1-1; D remains ambiguous. Sequenced material: CD8+ T cells sorted from blood. This clonotype was sampled from an adult with rheumatoid arthritis. The CDR3, as DNA: TGTGCCAGCAGCTTCGGTGGGAGCACTGAAGCTTTCTTT. Translated: CASSFGGSTEAFF.